This record concerns one TCR beta chain sequence. There is no known antigen for this receptor. Base qualities are not provided; no much larger clone lies one nucleotide away. CDR1 and CDR2 (SEHNR, FQNEAQ) derive from the germline V gene (reference sequence). Relative to germline, V is missing 2 bases and J is missing 4 bases, with 1 base of the junction outside any gene match. The CDR3 goes from the cysteine to the phenylalanine over 15 residues. The kept DNA is CDR3 alone, 45 bases in frame from the first base. This record comes from a study of blood T cell repertoires in COVID-19 (dated by TCRdb to between 2020 and 2021). For context, the study as a whole: Collaborator samples came from the United States, Italy and Spain and covered acute and convalescent phases of COVID-19. The material from the prospective study consisted of cDNA or gDNA derived from T cells, B-cell-depleted T cells, or PBMCs. Subjects who had been exposed to COVID-19, were actively infected with it, or had recovered from it provided the deeply sampled blood TCRbeta repertoires that made up the dataset. Nearly every sample came with metadata listing a de-identified subject ID, COVID-19 status, age in years and sex. A freely available public database, intended as a resource for researchers studying the immune response to SARS-CoV-2, is where the repertoires were released. Where available, HLA class I and class II types were taken from metadata supplied by the sample provider and were not determined by assay-based typing. The samples were drawn from the first 160 participants of the ongoing ImmuneRACE study and from 1,254 subjects provided by 6 global collaborators.

Results and caveats for the whole study, not just this receptor: The amount of clinical and demographic metadata varied by source and participant and was provided uncurated.

The collaborating institutions used their own protocols to collect whole blood in K2EDTA tubes. For TCRbeta analysis, collaborators shipped samples in one of three forms: frozen whole blood, isolated PBMCs, or DNA extracted from either of those sample types. The immunoSEQ Assay, a bias-controlled multiplex PCR, was used to amplify TCRbeta CDR3 regions from genomic DNA. The authors' pipeline ran thus. The number of nucleated cells in each sample was estimated by amplification of reference gene primers within the assay. Sequence reads were collapsed and filtered to measure the absolute abundance of every unique TCRbeta CDR3 rearrangement. Productive Simpson clonality was computed per sample as the square root of Simpson's diversity index over productive rearrangements. Imported from immuneACCESS, the table was reduced by TCRdb to in-frame sequences with V and J called. These copies leave out some clones; in studies compared against another copy, an unresolved V gene accounts for under half, and the cause of the remainder is not known. The DNA gave D and trimming, while V, J and clone size come from that table. The sample profile shows some 140,000 clones; around 89% of them were found once. About 17% of the sample is taken by the ten largest.

This TCR derives from a middle-aged man with active or convalescent COVID-19. Sample: peripheral blood. Recombination linked TRBV7-9 to TRBJ1-6; TRBD1 lines up with 8 middle nucleotides. The DNA sequence is as follows: TGTGCCAGCAGCTTAAACAGGGGGTATAATTCACCCCTCCACTTT. Its product reads: CASSLNRGYNSPLHF.